A single sample is the source of the 21 T cell receptor beta chains below, sequenced in a study of identical twins. TCRdb fed the 5' RACE reads into MiXCR, producing one record per CDR3 protein. The data show some 590,000 distinct CDR3 sequences, with 9.5% to 10% seen just once and roughly 3% held by the top ten. These same data were also listed under a study on yellow fever vaccine responses in identical twins.

Sequenced material: PBMCs. The source of these receptors is a woman aged 18-29 years in good health.

This clonotype was seen only a few times. The CDR3 loop is CASSARWGTLETQYF. The CDR3 bases are TGCGCCAGCAGCGCCCGGTGGGGTACTTTGGAGACCCAGTACTTC. The rearrangement joins TRBV4-3 to TRBJ2-5, with D unclear. The V end lost 5 bases, the J end lost 5 bases, and 18 bases lay between the germline ends. The CDR3 spans 15 residues. Germline assignment: CDR1 LGHNA and CDR2 YSLEER.

This clonotype was observed at least ten times. The chain links TRBV12-3 or TRBV12-4 to TRBJ1-2; D ambiguous. This CDR3 is built from 13 residues. V lost 3 bases to trimming and J lost 4 bases, with 9 bases between them. CDR3 coding DNA: TGTGCCAGCAGTTTTGGGGTGGGCTATGGCTACACCTTC. The encoded protein is CASSFGVGYGYTF.

The chain employs TRBV7-9 and TRBJ2-5; D gene ambiguous. V lost 2 bases to trimming and J lost 5 bases, with 9 bases between them. The CDR3 runs to 13 residues. Per the germline V gene, CDR1 is SEHNR and CDR2 is FQNEAQ (reference sequence). The CDR3 DNA reads as TGTGCCAGCAGCTTACAGCTGCGGGAGACCCAGTACTTC. Its protein product is CASSLQLRETQYF.

This clonotype occurred a few times. The V gene is TRBV28, the J gene TRBJ2-7, with 9 nucleotides matching TRBD1. The J segment lost 3 bases and the V segment lost 6 bases, leaving 6 bases of the junction unmatched. The CDR3 contains 14 residues. Germline assignment: CDR1 MDHEN and CDR2 SYDVKM. This CDR3 reads CASRWDRENYEQYF. CDR3 nucleotide sequence: TGTGCCAGCAGGTGGGACAGGGAAAACTACGAGCAGTACTTC.

This clonotype came up a few times. This chain connects TRBV6-5 to TRBJ2-1; 8 nucleotides align to TRBD1. After removal of 7 bases from V and 14 bases from J, the junction contained 7 bases not matched to a gene. Germline V lookup: CDR1 MNHEY, CDR2 SVGAGI. The CDR3 loop spans 11 amino acids. As DNA, the CDR3 is TGTGCCAGCAACGGACAGGGCGGCGAGTTCTTC. Protein: CASNGQGGEFF.

The rearrangement uses TRBV20-1 and TRBJ2-7; D might be TRBD1 or TRBD2, each matching 5 bases. Per the germline V gene, CDR1 is DFQATT and CDR2 is SNEGSKA (reference sequence). The CDR3 totals 12 residues. V lost 5 bases and J 7 bases, leaving 15 bases between the germline ends. The CDR3 sequence is CSAVVGVPEQYF. In DNA, the CDR3 is TGCAGTGCTGTGGTGGGGGTTCCTGAGCAGTACTTC.

This clonotype was observed a handful of times. The chain joins TRBV29-1 to TRBJ1-1; D perhaps matches TRBD1 (5 bases). The germline V gene has CDR1 SQVTM and CDR2 ANQGSEA. This CDR3 spans 12 amino acids. The V end lost 7 bases, the J end lost 5 bases, and 14 bases lay between the germline ends. The CDR3 reads CSADSMGTEAFF. As DNA, the CDR3 is TGCAGCGCTGACAGTATGGGAACTGAAGCTTTCTTT.

This clonotype has ten or more counts. The chain employs TRBV20-1 and TRBJ2-1; 9 bases map to TRBD2. The germline gives CDR1 DFQATT, CDR2 SNEGSKA (reference sequence). The CDR3 consists of 12 residues. V trimming: 5 bases; J trimming: 7 bases; junction bases outside the gene matches: 3. The CDR3 loop reads CSAGGLANEQFF. CDR3 in DNA: TGCAGTGCTGGAGGACTAGCGAATGAGCAGTTCTTC.

Concerning this clonotype itself: Since a much larger clone is just one base distant, this may be a read error. The V gene is TRBV7-9, the J gene TRBJ2-7; weak D call: TRBD2 (5 bases). The CDR3 consists of 12 residues. Germline V gene data show CDR1 as SEHNR and CDR2 as FQNEAQ (reference sequence). CDR3 in DNA: TGTGCCTGCAGCCCCCCGGAGGATGAGCAGTACTTC. Protein product: CACSPPEDEQYF.

This clonotype was observed a few times. The V gene is TRBV10-2, the J gene TRBJ2-7; D is ambiguous. V was pared by 1 base and J by 4 bases, with 11 bases between. The germline CDR1 and CDR2 sequences are WSHSY and SAAADI. The CDR3 length is 14 residues. The CDR3, as DNA: TGCGCCAGCAGTGAGTTTCCCGGAGCATACGAGCAGTACTTC. It encodes CASSEFPGAYEQYF.

This clonotype was picked up a small number of times. The J gene is TRBJ2-2, the V gene TRBV6-1; TRBD1 might be the D (6 bases). This CDR3 region has 14 residues. Germline CDR1 and CDR2: MNHNS and SASEGT. With 6 bases removed from V and 6 bases from J, the gap between germline ends came to 14 bases. CDR3 sequence: CASSHTKGAGELFF. In nucleotides, the CDR3 is TGTGCCAGCAGCCATACCAAGGGGGCCGGGGAGCTGTTTTTT.

J is TRBJ2-2 and V is TRBV5-1; 8 positions match TRBD1. The CDR3 runs 15 residues. Germline assignment: CDR1 SGHRS and CDR2 YFSETQ. J gave up 5 bases and V 5 bases, and 8 bases lay outside the gene matches. In DNA form, the CDR3 reads TGCGCCAGCAGGACCGGGACAGGTTCGACCGGGGAGCTGTTTTTT. The encoded protein is CASRTGTGSTGELFF.

This clonotype turned up a few times. The V gene is TRBV12-3 or TRBV12-4, the J gene TRBJ2-2; 8 bases map to TRBD1. The CDR3 is made up of 15 amino acids. V shed 7 bases and J 6 bases; nucleotides not matched to a gene: 10. CDR3 coding DNA: TGTGCCAGCAATTTTCGGACAGGGAAATCCGGGGAGCTGTTTTTT. It yields the protein CASNFRTGKSGELFF.

Many counts were recorded for this clonotype. The V gene is TRBV29-1, the J gene TRBJ2-7, with D unclear. The CDR3 runs 12 residues. Germline assignment: CDR1 SQVTM and CDR2 ANQGSEA. The ends were cut back, 7 bases at V and 5 bases at J, with 15 bases in the middle. CDR3 nucleotide sequence: TGCAGCGCCCAGTCGAGTCTTAACGAGCAGTACTTC. It is translated as CSAQSSLNEQYF.

This clonotype showed up many times. The V gene is TRBV29-1, the J gene TRBJ2-7; D unclear. V was clipped by 3 bases and J by 0 bases, with 3 bases between them. The CDR3 is 11 amino acids. Germline assignment: CDR1 SQVTM and CDR2 ANQGSEA. The DNA for the CDR3 is TGCAGCGTTGAGTCCTCCTACGAGCAGTACTTC. The encoded protein is CSVESSYEQYF.

This rearrangement joins TRBV11-2 to TRBJ1-4; D unclear. The CDR3 consists of 15 residues. Trimming took off 4 bases at V and 5 bases at J, with 14 bases between the two ends. In germline, CDR1 is SGHAT, CDR2 FQNNGV. The CDR3 region is CASSSTGIVNEKLFF. In nucleotides, the CDR3 is TGTGCCAGCAGCTCAACCGGGATCGTCAATGAAAAACTGTTTTTT.

This clonotype was counted ten times or more. This rearrangement joins TRBV4-2 to TRBJ2-5; no reliable D call. This CDR3 region has 14 residues. Germline values: CDR1 LGHNA, CDR2 YNFKEQ. Trimming took off 3 bases at V and 2 bases at J, with 10 bases between the two ends. CDR3 DNA sequence: TGTGCCAGCAGCCATGGACGGGTACAAGAGACCCAGTACTTC. Protein: CASSHGRVQETQYF.

This clonotype was picked up a small number of times. The chain combines TRBV4-3 with TRBJ2-3, with D perhaps assigned TRBD1 or TRBD2 (5 bases each). Germline V gives CDR1 LGHNA, CDR2 YSLEER. The CDR3 length is 14 residues. The V end lost 4 bases, the J end lost 5 bases, and 13 bases lay between the germline ends. The CDR3 spells CASSLDGDGDTQYF. In DNA form, the CDR3 reads TGCGCCAGCAGCCTCGACGGGGACGGAGATACGCAGTATTTT.

This clonotype was counted between two and nine times. The CDR3 reads CARNLNPYEQYF. CDR3 in DNA: TGCGCCAGGAATCTAAACCCCTACGAGCAGTACTTC. The chain uses TRBV10-1 and TRBJ2-7; no reliable D call. This CDR3 region has 12 residues. Trimming shortened V by 9 bases and J by 2 bases, and 11 bases separated the two germline ends. Germline-derived CDR1 and CDR2 are WNHNN and SYGVQD (reference sequence).

This clonotype was recorded a few times. The chain couples TRBV28 to TRBJ2-7; TRBD1 matches 11 bases. The V and J ends lost 6 bases and 5 bases, in that order; junction bases with no gene match: 12. The CDR3 contains 16 residues. Germline V gene lookup returns CDR1 MDHEN and CDR2 SYDVKM. As DNA, the CDR3 is TGTGCCAGCAGCCCCCCGATCGGACAGGGGGCGAACGAGCAGTACTTC. It codes for CASSPPIGQGANEQYF.

The DNA for the CDR3 is TGTGCCAGCAGCAAAGGGACAGGGACGACCTACGAGCAGTACTTC. It codes for CASSKGTGTTYEQYF. The chain employs TRBV21-1 and TRBJ2-7; TRBD1, the table's D call, was not compared with the DNA. TRBV21-1 is a known pseudogene. The CDR3 contains 15 residues.